The T cell receptor (beta chain) described here comes from a study of T-cell memory formation after mild COVID-19. Study context: The TCR clusters were mostly specific to one donor. Study-wide results and limits: Certain responding clones were present in pre-infection memory, suggesting participation of cross-reactive memory. A balance of CD4 and CD8 characterized clones contracting day 15 to 85, whereas later expanders leaned CD4+.

Sample barcodes and UMIs were carried by the TCR alpha and TCR beta cDNA libraries that 5'RACE generated with constant-segment primers. TCRdb re-called the 5' RACE reads through MiXCR, storing one row per CDR3 protein. The data contain about 110,000 distinct CDR3 sequences, 15% to 20% of them seen just once; the ten biggest clones take up 5% to 7%. In regard to this clonotype: What it binds is unknown.

The TCR sequence derives from a young man who had mild COVID-19 (a few samples of this study predate the infection). Cell type and time point are not known. The sequencing input was PBMCs or a T cell subset sorted from them (not recorded which).

The DNA of the CDR3 is TGTGCCAGTGGTGGACTAGCGGAGTCTGGGGCCAACGTCCTGACTTTC. Residues: CASGGLAESGANVLTF. This chain links TRBV9 with TRBJ2-6; 10 bases agree with TRBD2. CDR3 length equals 16 residues. CDR1 and CDR2 (germline): SGDLS, YYNGEE. V lost 8 bases, J lost 1 base, and 6 bases stayed unmatched.